Listed here is a single TCR beta chain. Its antigen is unidentified. These data are taken from a study of blood T cells in healthy people across ages. The study's findings and limits: The long-lived group displayed more naive CD4+ cells, plus higher diversity, than the aged donors did.

Extracted total RNA amounted to at least 6 micrograms for each sample. A sample-barcoded 5' primer and a J-beta primer mix were used in a second PCR of roughly 7 to 12 cycles. Each CDR3 protein gets one entry after TCRdb re-called the 5' RACE reads with MiXCR. This sample yields around 990,000 distinct CDR3 sequences, of which approximately 25% are seen a single time; 0.75% belongs to the top ten. CDR1 SGDLS and CDR2 YYNGEE come from the germline V gene. This CDR3 region has 16 residues. These records were also assigned to another study, of T cells of mothers and their children. That investigation notes: The people who donated were three healthy Caucasian mothers and their six children.

The clonotype comes from a girl aged 2 to 10 in good health. The V gene is TRBV9, the J gene TRBJ2-5; TRBD2 aligns across 9 bases. Matching the DNA end better, TRBJ2-1 makes the J call doubtful. Sequences were obtained from blood. The CDR3: CASSARGGRAASEQFF. CDR3 nucleotide sequence: TGTGCCAGCAGCGCGCGGGGCGGGAGGGCCGCTAGTGAGCAGTTCTTC.